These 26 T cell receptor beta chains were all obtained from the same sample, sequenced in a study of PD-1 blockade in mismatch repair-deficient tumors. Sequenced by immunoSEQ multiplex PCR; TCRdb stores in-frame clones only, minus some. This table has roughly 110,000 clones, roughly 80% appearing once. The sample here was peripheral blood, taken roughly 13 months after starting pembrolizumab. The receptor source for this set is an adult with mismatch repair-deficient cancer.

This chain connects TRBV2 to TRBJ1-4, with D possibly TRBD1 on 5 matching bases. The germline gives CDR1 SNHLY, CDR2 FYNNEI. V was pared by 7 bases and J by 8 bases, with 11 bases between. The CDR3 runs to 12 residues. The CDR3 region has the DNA TGTGCCAGCACCCGTCGGGGGGAAAAACTGTTTTTT. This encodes CASTRRGEKLFF.

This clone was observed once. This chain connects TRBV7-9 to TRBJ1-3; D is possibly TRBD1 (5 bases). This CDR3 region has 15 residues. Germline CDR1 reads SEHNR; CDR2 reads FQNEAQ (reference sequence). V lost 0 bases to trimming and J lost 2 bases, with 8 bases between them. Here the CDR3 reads CASSLAGGTGNTIYF. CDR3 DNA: TGTGCCAGCAGCTTAGCGGGGGGAACTGGAAACACCATATATTTT. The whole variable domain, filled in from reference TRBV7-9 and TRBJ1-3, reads DTGVSQNPRHKITKRGQNVTFRCDPISEHNRLYWYRQTLGQGPEFLTYFQNEAQLEKSRLLSDRFSAERPKGSFSTLEIQRTEQGDSAMYLCASSLAGGTGNTIYFGEGSWLTVV.

In DNA, the CDR3 is TGTGCCAGCAGCCAGTCTTTTGGGCACTACGAGCAGTACTTC. Translating gives CASSQSFGHYEQYF. V gene TRBV14 combines with J gene TRBJ2-7; D gene uncertain. The CDR3 totals 14 residues. The V end was cut by 3 bases, the J end by 3 bases, with 12 bases between. In germline, CDR1 is SGHDN, CDR2 FVKESK. The full variable domain, rest sourced from reference TRBV14 and TRBJ2-7, is EAGVTQFPSHSVIEKGQTVTLRCDPISGHDNLYWYRRVMGKEIKFLLHFVKESKQDESGMPNNRFLAERTGGTYSTLKVQPAELEDSGVYFCASSQSFGHYEQYFGPGTRLTVT.

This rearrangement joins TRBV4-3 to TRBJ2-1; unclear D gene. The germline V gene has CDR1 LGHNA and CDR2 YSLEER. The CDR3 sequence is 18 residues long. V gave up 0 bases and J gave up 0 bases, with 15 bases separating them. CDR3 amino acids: CASSQDPIGTSSYNEQFF. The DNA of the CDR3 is TGCGCCAGCAGCCAAGATCCCATCGGAACGAGCTCCTACAATGAGCAGTTCTTC.

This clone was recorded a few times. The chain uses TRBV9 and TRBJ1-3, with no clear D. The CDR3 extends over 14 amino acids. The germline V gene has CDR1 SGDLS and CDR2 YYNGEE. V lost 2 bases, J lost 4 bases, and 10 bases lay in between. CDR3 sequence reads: CASSVVPTGNTIYF. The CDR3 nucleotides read TGTGCCAGCAGCGTGGTTCCAACGGGAAACACCATATATTTT.

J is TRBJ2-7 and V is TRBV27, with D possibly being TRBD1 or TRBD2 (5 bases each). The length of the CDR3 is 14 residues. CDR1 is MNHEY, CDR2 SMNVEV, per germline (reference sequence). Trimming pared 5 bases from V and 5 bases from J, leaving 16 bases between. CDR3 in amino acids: CASSKRGVFHEQYF. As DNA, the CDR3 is TGTGCCAGCAGTAAGAGAGGGGTTTTCCACGAGCAGTACTTC.

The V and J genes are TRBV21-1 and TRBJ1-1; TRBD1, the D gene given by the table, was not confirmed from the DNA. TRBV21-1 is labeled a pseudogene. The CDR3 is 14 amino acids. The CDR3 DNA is TGTGCCAGCGAAGGGGACAGGGAGGGCACTGAAGCTTTCTTT. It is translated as CASEGDREGTEAFF.

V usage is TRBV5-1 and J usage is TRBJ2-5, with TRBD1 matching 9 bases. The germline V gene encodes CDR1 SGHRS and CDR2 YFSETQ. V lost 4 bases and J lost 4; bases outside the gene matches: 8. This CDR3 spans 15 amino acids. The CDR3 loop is CASSRDRVGSETQYF. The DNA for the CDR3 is TGCGCCAGCAGCCGGGACAGGGTGGGGTCAGAGACCCAGTACTTC.

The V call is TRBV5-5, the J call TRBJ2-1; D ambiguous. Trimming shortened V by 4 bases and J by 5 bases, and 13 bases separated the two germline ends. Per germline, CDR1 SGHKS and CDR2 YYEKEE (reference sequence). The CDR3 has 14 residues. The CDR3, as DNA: TGTGCCAGCAGCCCTTCGCCGGATCACAATGAGCAGTTCTTC. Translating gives CASSPSPDHNEQFF. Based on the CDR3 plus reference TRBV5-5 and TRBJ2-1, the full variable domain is DAGVTQSPTHLIKTRGQQVTLRCSPISGHKSVSWYQQVLGQGPQFIFQYYEKEERGRGNFPDRFSARQFPNYSSELNVNALLLGDSALYLCASSPSPDHNEQFFGPGTRLTVL.

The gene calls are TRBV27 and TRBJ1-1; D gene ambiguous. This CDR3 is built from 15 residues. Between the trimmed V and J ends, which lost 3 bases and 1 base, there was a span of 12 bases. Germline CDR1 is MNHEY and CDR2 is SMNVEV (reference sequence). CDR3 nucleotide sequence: TGTGCCAGCAGTTTGACGAGATCAGGGAACACTGAAGCTTTCTTT. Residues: CASSLTRSGNTEAFF.

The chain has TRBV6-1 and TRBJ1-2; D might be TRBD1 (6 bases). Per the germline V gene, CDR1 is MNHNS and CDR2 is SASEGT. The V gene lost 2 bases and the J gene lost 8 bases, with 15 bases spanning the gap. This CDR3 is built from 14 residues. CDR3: CASSERRGRGGYTF. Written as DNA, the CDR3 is TGTGCCAGCAGTGAACGGAGGGGGAGGGGAGGCTACACCTTC.

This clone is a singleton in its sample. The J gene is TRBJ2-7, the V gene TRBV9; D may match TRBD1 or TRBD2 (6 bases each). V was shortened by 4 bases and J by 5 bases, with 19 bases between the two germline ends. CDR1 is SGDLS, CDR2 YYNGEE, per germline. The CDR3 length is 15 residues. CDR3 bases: TGTGCCAGCAGCCCCCATGGGGGCGGAGGGAACGAGCAGTACTTC. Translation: CASSPHGGGGNEQYF. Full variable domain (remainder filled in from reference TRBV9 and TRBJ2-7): DSGVTQTPKHLITATGQRVTLRCSPRSGDLSVYWYQQSLDQGLQFLIQYYNGEERAKGNILERFSAQQFPDLHSELNLSSLELGDSALYFCASSPHGGGGNEQYFGPGTRLTVT.

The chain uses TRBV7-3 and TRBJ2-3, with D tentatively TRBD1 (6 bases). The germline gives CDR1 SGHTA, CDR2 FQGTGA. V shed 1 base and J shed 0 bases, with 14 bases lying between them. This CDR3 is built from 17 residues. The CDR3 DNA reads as TGTGCCAGCAGCTTAAGGTCGACAGGATTAAGCACAGATACGCAGTATTTT. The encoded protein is CASSLRSTGLSTDTQYF.

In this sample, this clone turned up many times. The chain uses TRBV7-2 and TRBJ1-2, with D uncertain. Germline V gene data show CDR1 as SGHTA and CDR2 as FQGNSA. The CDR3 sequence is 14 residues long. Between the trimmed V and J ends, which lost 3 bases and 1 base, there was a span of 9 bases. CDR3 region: CASSLTGLNYGYTF. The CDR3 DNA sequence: TGTGCCAGCAGCTTGACGGGTCTTAACTATGGCTACACCTTC.

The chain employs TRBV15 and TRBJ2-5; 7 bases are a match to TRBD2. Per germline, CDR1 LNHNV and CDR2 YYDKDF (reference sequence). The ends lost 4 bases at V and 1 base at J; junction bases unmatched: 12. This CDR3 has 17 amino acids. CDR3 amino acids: CATSNPGRAGAQETQYF. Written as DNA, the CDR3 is TGTGCCACCAGCAATCCGGGGAGGGCGGGAGCCCAAGAGACCCAGTACTTC.

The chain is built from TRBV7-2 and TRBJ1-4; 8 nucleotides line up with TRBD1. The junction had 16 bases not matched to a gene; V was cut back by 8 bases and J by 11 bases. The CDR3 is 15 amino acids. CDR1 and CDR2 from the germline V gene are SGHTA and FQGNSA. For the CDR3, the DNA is TGTGCCAGCGGAATCGACAGGGGACGTATGGAGAAACTGTTTTTT. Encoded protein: CASGIDRGRMEKLFF. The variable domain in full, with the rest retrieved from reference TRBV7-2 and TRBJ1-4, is GAGVSQSPSNKVTEKGKDVELRCDPISGHTALYWYRQSLGQGLEFLIYFQGNSAPDKSGLPSDRFSAERTGGSVSTLTIQRTQQEDSAVYLCASGIDRGRMEKLFFGSGTQLSVL.

The CDR3 region is CASSPDSASGNTIYF. CDR3 nucleotide sequence: TGTGCCAGCTCGCCAGACAGCGCCTCTGGAAACACCATATATTTT. The chain joins TRBV18 to TRBJ1-3; maybe TRBD1 (5 bases). The ends were cut back, 6 bases at V and 0 bases at J, with 12 bases in the middle. Looked up from germline, CDR1 is KGHSH and CDR2 is LQKENI. This CDR3 is 15 amino acids long.

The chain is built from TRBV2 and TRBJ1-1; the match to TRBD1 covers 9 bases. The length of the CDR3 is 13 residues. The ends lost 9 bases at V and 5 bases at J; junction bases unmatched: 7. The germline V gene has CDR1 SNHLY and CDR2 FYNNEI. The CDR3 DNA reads TGTGCCAGTTCGGGGGACAGGGAAACTGAAGCTTTCTTT. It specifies CASSGDRETEAFF.

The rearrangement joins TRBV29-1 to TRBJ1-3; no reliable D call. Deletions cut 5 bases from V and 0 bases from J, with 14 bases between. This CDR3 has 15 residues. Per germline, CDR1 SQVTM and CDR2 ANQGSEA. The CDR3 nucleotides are TGCAGCGTTCAGCCCGGCAGGAGCTCTGGAAACACCATATATTTT. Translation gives CSVQPGRSSGNTIYF.

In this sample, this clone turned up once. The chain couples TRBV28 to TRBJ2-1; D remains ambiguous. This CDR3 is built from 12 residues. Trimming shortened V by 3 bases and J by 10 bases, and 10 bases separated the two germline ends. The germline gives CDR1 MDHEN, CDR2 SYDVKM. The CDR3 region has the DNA TGTGCCAGCAGTTTGATTAGAAACGAGCAGTTCTTC. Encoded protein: CASSLIRNEQFF.

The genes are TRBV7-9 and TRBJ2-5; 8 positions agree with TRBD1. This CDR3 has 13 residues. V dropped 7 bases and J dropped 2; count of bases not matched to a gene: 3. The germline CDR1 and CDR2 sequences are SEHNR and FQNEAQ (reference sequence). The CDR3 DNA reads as TGTGCCAGCACCGGACAGGGTCAAGAGACCCAGTACTTC. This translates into CASTGQGQETQYF.

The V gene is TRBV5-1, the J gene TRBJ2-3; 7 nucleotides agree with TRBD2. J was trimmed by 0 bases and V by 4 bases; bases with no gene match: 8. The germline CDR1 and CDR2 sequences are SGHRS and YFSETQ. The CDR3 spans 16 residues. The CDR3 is CASSLASGTSTDTQYF. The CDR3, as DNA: TGCGCCAGCAGCCTAGCTAGCGGAACTAGCACAGATACGCAGTATTTT.

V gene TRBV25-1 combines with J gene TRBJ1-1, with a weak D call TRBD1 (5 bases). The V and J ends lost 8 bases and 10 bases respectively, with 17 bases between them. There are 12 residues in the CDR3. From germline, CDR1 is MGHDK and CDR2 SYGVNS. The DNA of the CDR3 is TGTGCCAGCTCTAAACGACGGGGCCGAGCTTTCTTT. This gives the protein CASSKRRGRAFF.

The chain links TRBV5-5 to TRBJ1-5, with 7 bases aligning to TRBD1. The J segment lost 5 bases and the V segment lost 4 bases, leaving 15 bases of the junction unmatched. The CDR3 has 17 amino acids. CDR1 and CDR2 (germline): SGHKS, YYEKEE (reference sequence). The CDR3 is CASSPHSSRGRDQPQHF. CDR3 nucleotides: TGTGCCAGCAGCCCCCATTCGAGTAGGGGGCGCGATCAGCCCCAGCATTTT.

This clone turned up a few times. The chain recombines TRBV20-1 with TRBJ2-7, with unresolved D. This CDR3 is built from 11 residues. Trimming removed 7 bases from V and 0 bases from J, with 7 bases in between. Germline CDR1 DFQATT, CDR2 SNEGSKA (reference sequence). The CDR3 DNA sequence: TGCAGTGGTCACAGCTCCTACGAGCAGTACTTC. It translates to CSGHSSYEQYF.

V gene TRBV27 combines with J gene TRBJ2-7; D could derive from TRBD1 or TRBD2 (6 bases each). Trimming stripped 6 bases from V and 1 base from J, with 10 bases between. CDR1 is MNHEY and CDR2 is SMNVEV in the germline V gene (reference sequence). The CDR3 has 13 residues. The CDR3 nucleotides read TGTGCCAGCAGGGAGGGGGTGTCCTACGAGCAGTACTTC. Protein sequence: CASREGVSYEQYF.